The 28 T cell receptor beta chains given below trace back to one sample, sequenced in a study of T-cell reconstitution after alpha-beta-depleted transplantation in children. As it was prepared, the TCRbeta library received unique molecular identifiers. One entry per CDR3 protein, called by TCRdb with MiXCR from the PCR reads. Here the sample spans 500,000 to 750,000 distinct CDR3 sequences, 13% being singletons. The sequenced sample was PBMCs, mostly from graft donor cells, obtained 360 days after TCRalphabeta/CD19-depleted stem cell transplant. All receptors come from a male patient younger than 18 who had a stem cell transplant for acute myeloid leukemia, so the T cells may come from the graft donor.

The DNA of the CDR3 is TGCAGTGCGCGACAGGGAGCTAACTATGGCTACACCTTC. The encoded protein is CSARQGANYGYTF. The chain combines TRBV20-1 with TRBJ1-2; 7 bases fit TRBD1. The CDR3 has 13 amino acids. From germline, CDR1 is DFQATT and CDR2 SNEGSKA (reference sequence). J gave up 0 bases and V 6 bases, and 4 bases lay outside the gene matches.

In this sample, this clonotype turned up a few times. V usage is TRBV20-1 and J usage is TRBJ2-1; 7 bases fit TRBD1. This CDR3 region has 13 residues. J lost 5 bases, V lost 3 bases, and 4 bases had no gene match. CDR1 and CDR2 from the germline V gene are DFQATT and SNEGSKA (reference sequence). The CDR3 coding sequence is TGCAGTGCTAGCCGGACAGGTAACAATGAGCAGTTCTTC. This encodes CSASRTGNNEQFF.

This clonotype was counted between two and nine times. The rearrangement uses TRBV6-2 or TRBV6-3 and TRBJ2-2; maybe TRBD1 (6 bases). The CDR3 runs to 18 residues. In germline, CDR1 is MNHEY, CDR2 SVGEGT. V lost 5 bases to trimming and J lost 0 bases, with 19 bases between them. The CDR3 DNA is TGTGCCAGCAGTAAGCCATTGACAGGCCCCGCGAACACCGGGGAGCTGTTTTTT. Its translation: CASSKPLTGPANTGELFF.

This clonotype occurred a few times. CDR3 region: CASRNSGAPYEQYF. CDR3 coding DNA: TGTGCCAGCAGGAATAGCGGGGCCCCCTACGAGCAGTACTTC. The rearrangement uses TRBV14 and TRBJ2-7; 8 bases agree with TRBD2. The CDR3 consists of 14 residues. Germline V lookup: CDR1 SGHDN, CDR2 FVKESK. With 6 bases clipped from V and 2 bases from J, the junction kept 6 bases outside the gene matches.

This clonotype was seen a few times. This chain uses TRBV29-1 with TRBJ2-1; D ambiguous. The CDR3 is 13 amino acids. Between the trimmed V and J ends, which lost 3 bases and 7 bases, there was a span of 13 bases. Germline assignment: CDR1 SQVTM and CDR2 ANQGSEA. CDR3 coding DNA: TGCAGCGTTGATGCAGTAAACCGAAATGAGCAGTTCTTC. As protein: CSVDAVNRNEQFF.

J is TRBJ2-2 and V is TRBV5-1; D possibly corresponds to TRBD2 (6 bases). The CDR3 runs 17 residues. The V end was cut by 1 base, the J end by 0 bases, with 13 bases between. CDR1 and CDR2 from the germline V gene are SGHRS and YFSETQ. The CDR3 bases are TGCGCCAGCAGCTTGTACTCGCTAGCGCCGAACACCGGGGAGCTGTTTTTT. Its translation is CASSLYSLAPNTGELFF.

This clonotype has only a few counts. This chain joins TRBV20-1 and TRBJ2-5; TRBD2 matches at 7 bases. In germline, CDR1 is DFQATT, CDR2 SNEGSKA (reference sequence). CDR3 length: 15 amino acids. Trimming cost V 3 bases and J 1 base; bases outside gene matches: 8. The CDR3 DNA sequence: TGCAGTGCTAGTCACGCGGGAGCCGTCCAAGAGACCCAGTACTTC. Translation gives CSASHAGAVQETQYF.

This clonotype was observed a handful of times. The chain uses TRBV12-3 or TRBV12-4 and TRBJ1-5; a possible D gene is TRBD1 (6 bases). The length of the CDR3 is 14 residues. Trimming cost V 1 base and J 6 bases, with 10 bases left between them. Written as DNA, the CDR3 is TGTGCCAGCAGTTTAGTAGGACAGAGTCAGCCCCAGCATTTT. Protein: CASSLVGQSQPQHF.

This clonotype was found a few times. V is TRBV14 and J is TRBJ2-5; 7 nucleotides align to TRBD1. V lost 3 bases and J lost 3; bases outside the gene matches: 4. The germline V gene has CDR1 SGHDN and CDR2 FVKESK. The CDR3 covers 14 residues. Written as DNA, the CDR3 is TGTGCCAGCAGCCACCGGGACAGAGAAGAGACCCAGTACTTC. It yields the protein CASSHRDREETQYF.

This clonotype was found a few times. The chain joins TRBV21-1 to TRBJ2-2; the table calls TRBD2, which could not be checked here. TRBV21-1 is a known pseudogene. This CDR3 spans 15 amino acids. The CDR3 coding sequence is TGTGCCAGCAACAGACTAGTTGAGTGGACCGGGGAGCTGTTTTTT. Translating gives CASNRLVEWTGELFF.

This clonotype was counted ten times or more. The chain joins TRBV7-3 to TRBJ2-3, with 8 bases fitting TRBD2. V dropped 2 bases and J dropped 5; count of bases not matched to a gene: 9. CDR1 and CDR2 from the germline V gene are SGHTA and FQGTGA. This CDR3 comprises 16 residues. Written as DNA, the CDR3 is TGTGCCAGCAGCTTACGTTGGCTAGCGGGTCGAGATACGCAGTATTTT. It specifies CASSLRWLAGRDTQYF.

This clonotype was observed a few times. The rearrangement links TRBV20-1 to TRBJ2-7; 9 nucleotides align to TRBD1. V gave up 3 bases and J gave up 3 bases; unmatched junction bases: 9. Germline-derived CDR1 and CDR2 are DFQATT and SNEGSKA (reference sequence). The CDR3 consists of 15 residues. The CDR3 spells CSASHRGRINYEQYF. In DNA, the CDR3 is TGCAGTGCTAGCCACAGGGGGCGTATAAACTACGAGCAGTACTTC.

V is TRBV11-2 and J is TRBJ2-3, with TRBD2 matching over 14 bases. CDR1 is SGHAT, CDR2 FQNNGV, per germline. The CDR3 spans 18 residues. The trim removed 3 bases at V and 5 bases at J, leaving 10 bases unmatched. The CDR3 nucleotides read TGTGCCAGCAGCTTCGTGAGACTAGCGGGAGGGGTGGGAGATACGCAGTATTTT. It translates to CASSFVRLAGGVGDTQYF.

This clonotype was recorded a few times. The genes are TRBV2 and TRBJ2-1; 7 nucleotides align to TRBD2. The CDR3 length is 18 residues. V shed 5 bases and J 0 bases; nucleotides not matched to a gene: 13. CDR1 and CDR2 from the germline V gene are SNHLY and FYNNEI. The CDR3 DNA is TGTGCCAGCAGTCCCCCACCCCCCACGGGGGGCTCCTACAATGAGCAGTTCTTC. This encodes CASSPPPPTGGSYNEQFF.

The V call is TRBV29-1, the J call TRBJ2-5, with D tentatively TRBD1 or TRBD2 (5 bases each). The V gene's germline CDR1 is SQVTM and CDR2 ANQGSEA. The CDR3 covers 13 residues. Trimming stripped 2 bases from V and 5 bases from J, with 12 bases between. Written as DNA, the CDR3 is TGCAGCGTTGAAATAGGGGTAGCGGAGACCCAGTACTTC. Protein sequence: CSVEIGVAETQYF. The whole variable domain, filled in from reference TRBV29-1 and TRBJ2-5, reads SAVISQKPSRDICQRGTSLTIQCQVDSQVTMMFWYRQQPGQSLTLIATANQGSEATYESGFVIDKFPISRPNLTFSTLTVSNMSPEDSSIYLCSVEIGVAETQYFGPGTRLLVL.

This clonotype has just a few counts. This chain joins TRBV5-1 and TRBJ2-5; the D gene could be TRBD1 or TRBD2 (5 bases each). This CDR3 is 17 amino acids long. Trimming took 3 bases from V and 5 from J, leaving 23 bases between them. Germline V gene data show CDR1 as SGHRS and CDR2 as YFSETQ. CDR3 protein: CASSYSIGTSLGETQYF. The CDR3 DNA reads as TGCGCCAGCAGCTATTCAATCGGGACGTCCCTTGGTGAGACCCAGTACTTC.

A few counts support this clonotype. The chain employs TRBV7-6 and TRBJ1-4, with D tentatively TRBD1 (5 bases). The germline V and J ends were trimmed by 3 bases and 10 bases, with 9 bases remaining between them. The CDR3 spans 12 residues. CDR1 is SGHVS, CDR2 FNYEAQ, per germline. CDR3: CASSFWGGKLFF. CDR3 coding DNA: TGTGCCAGCAGCTTCTGGGGGGGAAAACTGTTTTTT.

This clonotype was counted between two and nine times. The chain has TRBV27 and TRBJ2-3, with D unclear. This CDR3 contains 13 residues. Trimming took 7 bases from V and 2 from J, leaving 10 bases between them. Germline values: CDR1 MNHEY, CDR2 SMNVEV (reference sequence). The CDR3 DNA follows: TGTGCCAGCAAATGGAGATCCACAGATACGCAGTATTTT. Its protein product is CASKWRSTDTQYF.

In nucleotides, the CDR3 is TGTGCCAGCAGTCGATCCGGACTAGCGGGAGGCGAGCAGTACTTC. Amino acids: CASSRSGLAGGEQYF. The chain uses TRBV6-2 or TRBV6-3 and TRBJ2-7, with 14 bases that match TRBD2. This CDR3 is 15 amino acids long. Germline values: CDR1 MNHEY, CDR2 SVGEGT. V trimming: 5 bases; J trimming: 6 bases; junction bases outside the gene matches: 6.

This clonotype was recorded a few times. This chain joins TRBV14 and TRBJ2-1; 11 bases map to TRBD1. This CDR3 comprises 16 residues. Germline V lookup: CDR1 SGHDN, CDR2 FVKESK. V trimming: 0 bases; J trimming: 6 bases; junction bases outside the gene matches: 4. This CDR3 is CASSQDRDRGANEQFF. CDR3 nucleotides: TGTGCCAGCAGCCAAGATCGGGACAGGGGGGCCAATGAGCAGTTCTTC.

Note on this clonotype: At one boundary the junction diverges from the germline segment, which might be a read error. The chain employs TRBV7-7 and TRBJ2-5, with D possibly matching TRBD2 (6 bases). The germline CDR1 and CDR2 sequences are SSHAT and FNYEAQ (reference sequence). The CDR3 extends over 14 amino acids. The CDR3 DNA reads as TGTGCTAGCAGCTTCGGGGTAGCGGCGGAGACCCAGTACTTC. Residues: CASSFGVAAETQYF.

V is TRBV6-2 or TRBV6-3 and J is TRBJ1-5, with a possible D match to TRBD1 (5 bases). Germline CDR1 reads MNHEY; CDR2 reads SVGEGT. Trimming cost V 6 bases and J 0 bases, with 18 bases left between them. This CDR3 spans 17 amino acids. The CDR3 bases are TGTGCCAGCAGAGCGGAATTCAGGGCCCATAGCAATCAGCCCCAGCATTTT. This gives the protein CASRAEFRAHSNQPQHF.

This clonotype was observed many times. The chain uses TRBV7-9 and TRBJ2-2, with 8 bases lining up with TRBD1. The CDR3 length is 15 residues. Germline V gene sequence: CDR1 SEHNR, CDR2 FQNEAQ (reference sequence). V trimming: 5 bases; J trimming: 0 bases; junction bases outside the gene matches: 2. The CDR3 coding sequence is TGTGCCAGCAGCGGGACAGGCACGAACACCGGGGAGCTGTTTTTT. This codes for CASSGTGTNTGELFF.

This clonotype was seen a handful of times. This chain joins TRBV27 and TRBJ2-4, with D possibly TRBD1 on 6 matching bases. The CDR3 is made up of 15 amino acids. V lost 4 bases to trimming and J lost 5 bases, with 15 bases between them. Germline CDR1 is MNHEY and CDR2 is SMNVEV (reference sequence). The DNA of the CDR3 is TGTGCCAGCAGTTCTCAGGGGCGCAAAGAAAACATTCAGTACTTC. It specifies CASSSQGRKENIQYF.

Points on this clonotype: The junction and the germline gene differ at one end; a read error may be behind it. The chain joins TRBV28 to TRBJ2-7, with TRBD2 as a possible D gene (6 bases). CDR1 and CDR2 from the germline V gene are MDHEN and SYDVKM. CDR3 length equals 16 residues. The CDR3 here is CTSSFGAGFPRGEQYF. Here the CDR3 DNA reads TGTACCAGCAGTTTCGGTGCGGGGTTCCCACGTGGCGAGCAGTACTTC.

This clonotype was detected only a few times. The chain carries TRBV5-1 and TRBJ2-1; D possibly corresponds to TRBD2 (5 bases). Looked up from germline, CDR1 is SGHRS and CDR2 is YFSETQ. Trimming stripped 6 bases from V and 3 bases from J, with 13 bases between. The length of the CDR3 is 14 residues. The CDR3 spells CASNDIRDYNEQFF. In DNA, the CDR3 is TGCGCCAGCAACGATATACGGGACTACAATGAGCAGTTCTTC.

The gene calls are TRBV12-3 or TRBV12-4 and TRBJ1-5, with D possibly being TRBD1 (6 bases). The length of the CDR3 is 17 residues. Trimming removed 3 bases from V and 0 bases from J, with 15 bases in between. The CDR3 loop reads CASSFSPGVYSNQPQHF. The CDR3 DNA reads as TGTGCCAGCAGTTTTTCCCCAGGGGTTTATAGCAATCAGCCCCAGCATTTT.

The sample holds a few counts of this clonotype. CDR3 residues: CASERDNTGELFF. The CDR3 region has the DNA TGTGCCAGCGAGAGGGATAACACCGGGGAGCTGTTTTTT. The chain uses TRBV9 and TRBJ2-2, with D perhaps matching TRBD2 (5 bases). The CDR3 totals 13 residues. Trimming pared 7 bases from V and 2 bases from J, leaving 9 bases between. Per germline, CDR1 SGDLS and CDR2 YYNGEE.